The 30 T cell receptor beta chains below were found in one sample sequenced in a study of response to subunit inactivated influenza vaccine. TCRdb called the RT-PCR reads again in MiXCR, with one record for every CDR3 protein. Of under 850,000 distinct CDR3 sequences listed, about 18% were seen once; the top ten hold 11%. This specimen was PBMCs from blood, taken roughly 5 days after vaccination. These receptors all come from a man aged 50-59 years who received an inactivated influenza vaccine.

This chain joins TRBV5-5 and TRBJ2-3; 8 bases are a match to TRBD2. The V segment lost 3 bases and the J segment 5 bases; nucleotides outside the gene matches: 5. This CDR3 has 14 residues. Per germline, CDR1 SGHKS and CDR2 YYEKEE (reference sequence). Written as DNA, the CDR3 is TGTGCCAGCAGCTCGGGACTAGACGTAGATACGCAGTATTTT. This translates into CASSSGLDVDTQYF.

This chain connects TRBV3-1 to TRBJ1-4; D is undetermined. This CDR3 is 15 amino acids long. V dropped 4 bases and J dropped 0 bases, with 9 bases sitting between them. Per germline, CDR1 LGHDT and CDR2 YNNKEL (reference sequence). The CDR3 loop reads CASSPTLATNEKLFF. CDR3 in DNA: TGTGCCAGCAGCCCCACCTTGGCAACTAATGAAAAACTGTTTTTT.

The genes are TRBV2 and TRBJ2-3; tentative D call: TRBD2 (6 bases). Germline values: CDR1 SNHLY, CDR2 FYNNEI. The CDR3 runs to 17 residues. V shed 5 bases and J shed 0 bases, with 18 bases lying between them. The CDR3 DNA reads TGTGCCAGCAGTTTCCCGTCGAGCGGGTCTAGCACAGATACGCAGTATTTT. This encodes CASSFPSSGSSTDTQYF. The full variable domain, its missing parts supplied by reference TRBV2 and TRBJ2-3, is EPEVTQTPSHQVTQMGQEVILRCVPISNHLYFYWYRQILGQKVEFLVSFYNNEISEKSEIFDDQFSVERPDGSNFTLKIRSTKLEDSAMYFCASSFPSSGSSTDTQYFGPGTRLTVL.

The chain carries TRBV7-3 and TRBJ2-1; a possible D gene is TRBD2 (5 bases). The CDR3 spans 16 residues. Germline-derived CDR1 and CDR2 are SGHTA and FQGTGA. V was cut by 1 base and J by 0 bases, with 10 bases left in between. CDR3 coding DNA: TGTGCCAGCAGCTTAAGTGCGGGCACCTCCTACAATGAGCAGTTCTTC. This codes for CASSLSAGTSYNEQFF.

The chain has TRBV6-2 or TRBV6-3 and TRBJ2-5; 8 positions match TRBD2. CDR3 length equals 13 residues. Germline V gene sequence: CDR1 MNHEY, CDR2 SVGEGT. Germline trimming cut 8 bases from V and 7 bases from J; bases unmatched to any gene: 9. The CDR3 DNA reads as TGTGCCAGCGAAAGCGGGGGAAGAGGGACCCAGTACTTC. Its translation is CASESGGRGTQYF.

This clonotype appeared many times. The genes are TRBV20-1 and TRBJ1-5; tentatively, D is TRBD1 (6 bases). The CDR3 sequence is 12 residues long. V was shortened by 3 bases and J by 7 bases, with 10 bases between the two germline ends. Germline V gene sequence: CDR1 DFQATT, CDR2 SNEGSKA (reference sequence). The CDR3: CSASRGVQPQHF. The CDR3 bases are TGCAGTGCTAGTAGGGGGGTCCAGCCCCAGCATTTT.

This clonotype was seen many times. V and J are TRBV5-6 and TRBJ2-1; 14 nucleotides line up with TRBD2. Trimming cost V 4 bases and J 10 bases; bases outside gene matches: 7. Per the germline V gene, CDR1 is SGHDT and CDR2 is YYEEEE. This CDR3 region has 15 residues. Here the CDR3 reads CASSRLAGGPGEQFF. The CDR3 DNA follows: TGTGCCAGCAGCCGACTAGCGGGAGGGCCAGGGGAGCAGTTCTTC.

DNA for the CDR3: TGCAGTGCTAGGGGGACAGGGGGGTTAGATACGCAGTATTTT. Protein product: CSARGTGGLDTQYF. The chain carries TRBV20-1 and TRBJ2-3, with 11 bases fitting TRBD1. Per germline, CDR1 DFQATT and CDR2 SNEGSKA (reference sequence). The CDR3 consists of 14 residues. V gave up 3 bases and J gave up 5 bases; unmatched junction bases: 4.

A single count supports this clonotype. Written as DNA, the CDR3 is TGTGCCAGCAGTGAATTAGGGACTAGCGGGAAAGAGACCCAGTACTTC. This gives the protein CASSELGTSGKETQYF. This chain links TRBV25-1 with TRBJ2-5; 13 nucleotides agree with TRBD2. The V segment lost 1 base and the J segment 3 bases; nucleotides outside the gene matches: 2. The CDR3 has 16 amino acids. Germline lookup yields CDR1 MGHDK and CDR2 SYGVNS.

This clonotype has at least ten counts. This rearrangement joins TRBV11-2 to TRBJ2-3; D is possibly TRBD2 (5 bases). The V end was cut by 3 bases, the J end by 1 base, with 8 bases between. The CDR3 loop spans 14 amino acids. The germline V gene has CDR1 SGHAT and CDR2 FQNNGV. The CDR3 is CASSFRRGTDTQYF. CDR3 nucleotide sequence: TGTGCCAGCAGCTTTCGGCGGGGCACAGATACGCAGTATTTT.

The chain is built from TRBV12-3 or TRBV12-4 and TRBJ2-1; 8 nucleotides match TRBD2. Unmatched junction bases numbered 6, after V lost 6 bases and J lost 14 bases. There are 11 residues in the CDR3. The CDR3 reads CASRLSGREFF. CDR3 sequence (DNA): TGTGCCAGCAGACTAAGCGGGAGAGAGTTCTTC.

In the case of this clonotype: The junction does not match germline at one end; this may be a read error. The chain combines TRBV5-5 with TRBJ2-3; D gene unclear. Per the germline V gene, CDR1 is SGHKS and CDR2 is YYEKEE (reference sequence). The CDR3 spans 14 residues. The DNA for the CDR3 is TGTGCCTGCAGCATAGACTCTAGCACAGATACGCAGTATTTT. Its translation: CACSIDSSTDTQYF.

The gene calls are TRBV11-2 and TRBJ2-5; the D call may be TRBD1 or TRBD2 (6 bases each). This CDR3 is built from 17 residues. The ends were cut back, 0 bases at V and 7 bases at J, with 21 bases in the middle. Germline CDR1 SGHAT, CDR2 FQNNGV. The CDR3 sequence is CASSLDGGHGGPGTQYF. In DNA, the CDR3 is TGTGCCAGCAGCTTAGATGGGGGGCATGGGGGCCCGGGGACCCAGTACTTC.

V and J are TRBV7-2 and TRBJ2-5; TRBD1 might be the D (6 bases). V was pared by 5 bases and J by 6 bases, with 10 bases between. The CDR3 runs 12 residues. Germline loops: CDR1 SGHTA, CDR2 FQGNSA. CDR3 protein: CASSPQGQTQYF. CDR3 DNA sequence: TGTGCCAGCAGCCCCCAGGGGCAGACCCAGTACTTC.

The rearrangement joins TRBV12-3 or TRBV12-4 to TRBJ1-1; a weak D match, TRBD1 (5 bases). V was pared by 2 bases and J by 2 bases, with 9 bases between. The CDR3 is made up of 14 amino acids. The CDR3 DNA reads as TGTGCCAGCAGTTTAAAACAGGACAACACTGAAGCTTTCTTT. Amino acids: CASSLKQDNTEAFF.

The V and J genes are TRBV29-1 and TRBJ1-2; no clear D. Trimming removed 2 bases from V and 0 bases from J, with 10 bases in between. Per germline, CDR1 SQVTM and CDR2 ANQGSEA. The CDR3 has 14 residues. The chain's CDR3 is CSVEPQTANYGYTF. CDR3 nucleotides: TGCAGCGTTGAACCCCAAACAGCTAACTATGGCTACACCTTC.

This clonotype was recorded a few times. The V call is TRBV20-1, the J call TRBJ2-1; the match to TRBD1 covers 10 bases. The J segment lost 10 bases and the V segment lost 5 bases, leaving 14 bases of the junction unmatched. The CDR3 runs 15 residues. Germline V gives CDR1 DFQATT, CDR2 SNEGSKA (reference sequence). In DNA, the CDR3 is TGCAGTGCTCCCCCCGGGACAGGGGCCGTCCGCGAGCAGTTCTTC. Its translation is CSAPPGTGAVREQFF.

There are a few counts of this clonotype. The CDR3 loop reads CASSPGGEIAKNIQYF. The CDR3 DNA follows: TGTGCCAGCAGTCCCGGCGGCGAGATAGCCAAAAACATTCAGTACTTC. The chain is built from TRBV2 and TRBJ2-4; no definite D call. The CDR3 covers 16 residues. CDR1 SNHLY and CDR2 FYNNEI come from the germline V gene. Trimming took 5 bases from V and 0 from J, leaving 14 bases between them.

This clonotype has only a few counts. The DNA of the CDR3 is TGCAGTGCTAGTGTTTCCCTCGAGCAGTACTTC. This sequence encodes CSASVSLEQYF. The gene calls are TRBV20-1 and TRBJ2-7; D unclear. The CDR3 loop spans 11 amino acids. V was shortened by 3 bases and J by 6 bases, with 9 bases between the two germline ends. Germline CDR1 DFQATT, CDR2 SNEGSKA (reference sequence).

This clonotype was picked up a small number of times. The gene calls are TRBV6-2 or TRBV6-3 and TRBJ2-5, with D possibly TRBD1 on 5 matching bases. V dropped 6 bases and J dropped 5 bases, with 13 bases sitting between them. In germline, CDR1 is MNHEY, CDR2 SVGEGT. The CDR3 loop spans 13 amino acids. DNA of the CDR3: TGTGCCAGCAGACCCGACAGATGGGAGACCCAGTACTTC. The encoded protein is CASRPDRWETQYF.

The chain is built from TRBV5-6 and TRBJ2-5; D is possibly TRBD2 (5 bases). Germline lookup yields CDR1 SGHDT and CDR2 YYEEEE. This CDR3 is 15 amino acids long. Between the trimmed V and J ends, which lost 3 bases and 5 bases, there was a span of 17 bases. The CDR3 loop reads CASSSQRWSGETQYF. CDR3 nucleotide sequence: TGTGCCAGCAGCTCGCAGCGGTGGAGTGGGGAGACCCAGTACTTC.

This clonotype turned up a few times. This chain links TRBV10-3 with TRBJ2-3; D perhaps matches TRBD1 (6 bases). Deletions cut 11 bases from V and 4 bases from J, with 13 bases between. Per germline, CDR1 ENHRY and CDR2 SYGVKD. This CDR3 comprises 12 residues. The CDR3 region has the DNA TGTGCCGCCGCAGGGGATTCAGATACGCAGTATTTT. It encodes CAAAGDSDTQYF.

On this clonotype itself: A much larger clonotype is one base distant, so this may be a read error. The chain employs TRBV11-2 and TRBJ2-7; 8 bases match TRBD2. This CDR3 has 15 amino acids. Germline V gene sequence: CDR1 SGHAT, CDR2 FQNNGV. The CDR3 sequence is CASSLEGGGYYEQHF. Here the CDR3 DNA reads TGTGCCAGCAGCTTAGAGGGCGGGGGGTACTACGAGCAGCACTTC.

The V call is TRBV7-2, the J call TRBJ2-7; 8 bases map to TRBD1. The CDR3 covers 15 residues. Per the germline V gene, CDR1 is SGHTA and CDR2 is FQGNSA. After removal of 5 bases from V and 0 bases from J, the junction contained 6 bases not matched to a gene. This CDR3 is CASSARTGHSYEQYF. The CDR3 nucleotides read TGTGCCAGCAGCGCCAGGACAGGGCACTCCTACGAGCAGTACTTC.

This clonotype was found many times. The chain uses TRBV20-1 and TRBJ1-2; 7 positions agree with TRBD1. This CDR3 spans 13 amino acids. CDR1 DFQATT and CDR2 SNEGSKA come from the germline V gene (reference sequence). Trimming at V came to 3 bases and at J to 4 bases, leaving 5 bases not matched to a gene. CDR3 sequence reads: CSARRDSFYGYTF. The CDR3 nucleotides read TGCAGTGCTAGGCGGGACAGCTTCTATGGCTACACCTTC.

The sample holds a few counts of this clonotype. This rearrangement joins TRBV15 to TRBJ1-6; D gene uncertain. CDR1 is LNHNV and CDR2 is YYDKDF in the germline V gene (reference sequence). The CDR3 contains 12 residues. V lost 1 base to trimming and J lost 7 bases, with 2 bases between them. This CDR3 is CATSRVNSPLHF. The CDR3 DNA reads TGTGCCACCAGCAGAGTGAATTCACCCCTCCACTTT.

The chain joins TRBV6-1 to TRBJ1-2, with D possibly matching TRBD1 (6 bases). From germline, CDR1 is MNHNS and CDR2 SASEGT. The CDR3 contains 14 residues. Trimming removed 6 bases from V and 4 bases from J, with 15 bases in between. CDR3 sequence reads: CASSPDRQVYGYTF. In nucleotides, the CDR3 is TGTGCCAGCAGCCCTGATAGACAGGTCTATGGCTACACCTTC.

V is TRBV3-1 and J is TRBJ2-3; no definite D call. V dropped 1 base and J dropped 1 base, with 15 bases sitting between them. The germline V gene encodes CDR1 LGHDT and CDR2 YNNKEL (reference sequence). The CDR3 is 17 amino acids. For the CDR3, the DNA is TGTGCCAGCAGCCAAGTCTTTACGCGGACCCGCACAGATACGCAGTATTTT. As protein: CASSQVFTRTRTDTQYF.

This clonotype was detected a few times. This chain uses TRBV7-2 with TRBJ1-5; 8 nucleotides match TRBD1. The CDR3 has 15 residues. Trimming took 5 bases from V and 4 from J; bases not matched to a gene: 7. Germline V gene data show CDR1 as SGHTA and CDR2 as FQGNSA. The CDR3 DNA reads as TGTGCCAGCAGCATCAACAGGGGGGGGAATCAGCCCCAGCATTTT. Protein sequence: CASSINRGGNQPQHF.

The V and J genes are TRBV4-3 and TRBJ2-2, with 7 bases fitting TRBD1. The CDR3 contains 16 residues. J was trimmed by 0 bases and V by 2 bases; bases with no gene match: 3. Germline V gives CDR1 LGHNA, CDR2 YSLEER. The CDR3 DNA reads TGCGCCAGCAGCCAACCAGACAGGGCGAACACCGGGGAGCTGTTTTTT. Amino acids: CASSQPDRANTGELFF.